Following are 30 T cell receptor beta chains from one sample sequenced in a study of shared clonotypes between healthy human individuals. Assay: immunoSEQ multiplex PCR; the TCRdb copy retains only in-frame clones and omits some. Here the sample spans some 1,600,000 clones, under 99% being singletons. The sequenced sample consisted of naive CD4+ T cells sorted from blood. Subset: CD45RA+ positively selected. These receptors were collected from a man aged 30 to 45 in good health.

The chain recombines TRBV14 with TRBJ2-1; D unclear. Germline-derived CDR1 and CDR2 are SGHDN and FVKESK. Trimming took 1 base from V and 15 from J, leaving 19 bases between them. CDR3 length: 14 amino acids. The chain's CDR3 is CASSQGSQRVLRFF. The CDR3 DNA reads as TGTGCCAGCAGCCAAGGGTCGCAACGGGTCCTTAGGTTCTTC.

The V and J genes are TRBV9 and TRBJ2-2, with D hard to call. Looked up from germline, CDR1 is SGDLS and CDR2 is YYNGEE. V lost 4 bases and J lost 2, with 15 bases in between. CDR3 length equals 16 residues. CDR3 DNA: TGTGCCAGCAGCCCCGCTGGTGGGATAAACACCGGGGAGCTGTTTTTT. It encodes CASSPAGGINTGELFF.

The J gene is TRBJ2-1, the V gene TRBV5-4; unclear D gene. The V gene's germline CDR1 is SGHNT and CDR2 YYREEE (reference sequence). Trimming took off 4 bases at V and 5 bases at J, with 16 bases between the two ends. The CDR3 has 15 residues. CDR3 residues: CASSPRMLPDNEQFF. The CDR3 DNA reads TGTGCCAGCAGCCCCCGGATGCTGCCCGACAATGAGCAGTTCTTC.

The chain recombines TRBV9 with TRBJ2-7; D might be TRBD2 (5 bases). The V gene's germline CDR1 is SGDLS and CDR2 YYNGEE. V was pared by 0 bases and J by 6 bases, with 13 bases between. The CDR3 loop spans 14 amino acids. In nucleotides, the CDR3 is TGTGCCAGCAGCGTAGGGAACGGGGTAGGCGAGCAGTACTTC. Protein product: CASSVGNGVGEQYF.

This chain links TRBV6-1 with TRBJ2-7, with D possibly TRBD1 on 5 matching bases. The CDR3 runs to 14 residues. V lost 6 bases and J 7 bases, leaving 19 bases between the germline ends. Germline V gene data show CDR1 as MNHNS and CDR2 as SASEGT. The CDR3 sequence: CASSKLTQVTEQYF. In DNA form, the CDR3 reads TGTGCCAGCAGCAAATTGACACAGGTAACGGAGCAGTACTTC.

This clone was seen just once. V is TRBV9 and J is TRBJ2-3; 8 bases fit TRBD1. Germline V CDR1 and CDR2: SGDLS, YYNGEE. The CDR3 has 17 amino acids. Germline trimming cut 8 bases from V and 0 bases from J; bases unmatched to any gene: 14. The CDR3 DNA sequence: TGTGCCAGAGGGGGCGGGACAGGCAACCCTAGCACAGATACGCAGTATTTT. It codes for CARGGGTGNPSTDTQYF.

This clone was recorded a few times. The chain couples TRBV11-2 to TRBJ2-7, with a weak D call TRBD2 (6 bases). V dropped 4 bases and J dropped 6 bases, with 16 bases sitting between them. Per the germline V gene, CDR1 is SGHAT and CDR2 is FQNNGV. The CDR3 is made up of 14 amino acids. CDR3 DNA sequence: TGTGCCAGCAGCTCACCGAATGGGGGAGGCGAGCAGTACTTC. Translated, it gives CASSSPNGGGEQYF. The variable domain in full, with the rest retrieved from reference TRBV11-2 and TRBJ2-7, is EAGVAQSPRYKIIEKRQSVAFWCNPISGHATLYWYQQILGQGPKLLIQFQNNGVVDDSQLPKDRFSAERLKGVDSTLKIQPAKLEDSAVYLCASSSPNGGGEQYFGPGTRLTVT.

This clone was observed once. The rearrangement uses TRBV5-1 and TRBJ2-3; D may be TRBD2 (5 bases). The V gene lost 0 bases and the J gene lost 10 bases, with 12 bases spanning the gap. This CDR3 contains 13 residues. The germline V gene has CDR1 SGHRS and CDR2 YFSETQ. This chain's CDR3 is CASSLGRGSAQYF. CDR3 sequence (DNA): TGCGCCAGCAGCTTGGGGAGAGGGAGTGCGCAGTATTTT.

This chain joins TRBV7-2 and TRBJ1-3, with TRBD1 matching 9 bases. The CDR3 runs 16 residues. Germline V gives CDR1 SGHTA, CDR2 FQGNSA. Trimming removed 2 bases from V and 0 bases from J; junction bases left unmatched: 2. CDR3: CASSLQTGGSGNTIYF. The CDR3 DNA is TGTGCCAGCAGCTTACAGACAGGGGGCTCTGGAAACACCATATATTTT.

The V gene is TRBV4-1, the J gene TRBJ2-7, with TRBD2 matching 9 bases. There are 14 residues in the CDR3. Germline V gene data show CDR1 as MGHRA and CDR2 as YSYEKL. V trimming: 3 bases; J trimming: 2 bases; junction bases outside the gene matches: 2. Here the CDR3 DNA reads TGCGCCAGCAGCCACCTAGCGGGAACCTACGAGCAGTACTTC. Translated: CASSHLAGTYEQYF.

V gene TRBV27 combines with J gene TRBJ2-3; TRBD1 matches at 7 bases. Germline V gene sequence: CDR1 MNHEY, CDR2 SMNVEV (reference sequence). J lost 4 bases, V lost 11 bases, and 6 bases had no gene match. The CDR3 runs 12 residues. DNA for the CDR3: TGTGCCTGCAAGGGGGCAGCAGATACGCAGTATTTT. Its protein product is CACKGAADTQYF.

The V and J genes are TRBV18 and TRBJ2-7, with D unclear. From germline, CDR1 is KGHSH and CDR2 LQKENI. The CDR3 is made up of 14 amino acids. V was shortened by 2 bases and J by 5 bases, with 13 bases between the two germline ends. This CDR3 is CASSPSYGRNEQYF. In DNA, the CDR3 is TGTGCCAGCTCACCATCGTACGGAAGGAACGAGCAGTACTTC.

This chain uses TRBV12-5 with TRBJ1-1; D is uncertain. Germline V gene sequence: CDR1 LGHNT, CDR2 FRNRAP. The CDR3 is 11 residues long. V was pared by 6 bases and J by 8 bases, with 10 bases between. Here the CDR3 reads CASGLRGEAFF. As DNA, the CDR3 is TGTGCTAGTGGCCTCCGGGGAGAAGCTTTCTTT.

The V gene is TRBV7-9, the J gene TRBJ2-2; D might be TRBD2 (5 bases). Germline CDR1 reads SEHNR; CDR2 reads FQNEAQ (reference sequence). CDR3 length: 17 amino acids. Trimming removed 1 base at V and 1 base at J, with 13 bases between. CDR3 bases: TGTGCCAGCAGCTTAGATCCGGGGTTCGGGAACACCGGGGAGCTGTTTTTT. This gives the protein CASSLDPGFGNTGELFF.

This clone was detected once. The chain combines TRBV7-9 with TRBJ2-1; TRBD2 aligns across 16 bases. The CDR3 is made up of 18 amino acids. CDR1 and CDR2 (germline): SEHNR, FQNEAQ (reference sequence). Trimming took 5 bases from V and 4 from J; bases not matched to a gene: 8. The CDR3, as DNA: TGTGCCAGCAGCCCGGGGACTAGCGGGAGGGTGGGATACAATGAGCAGTTCTTC. It yields the protein CASSPGTSGRVGYNEQFF.

This chain links TRBV29-1 with TRBJ2-2; D unclear. The germline CDR1 and CDR2 sequences are SQVTM and ANQGSEA. The CDR3 has 14 amino acids. V shed 0 bases and J shed 5 bases, with 10 bases lying between them. CDR3 sequence: CSVEDLRWTGELFF. The CDR3 region has the DNA TGCAGCGTTGAAGATTTACGGTGGACCGGGGAGCTGTTTTTT.

Comments on this clone: The sample holds other DNA sequences that translate to the same CDR3. The rearrangement uses TRBV5-4 and TRBJ2-5, with D tentatively TRBD2 (6 bases). Germline V lookup: CDR1 SGHNT, CDR2 YYREEE (reference sequence). This CDR3 has 12 residues. V lost 7 bases and J 2 bases, leaving 9 bases between the germline ends. CDR3 in amino acids: CASRRDQETQYF. CDR3 coding DNA: TGTGCCAGCCGGCGGGATCAAGAGACCCAGTACTTC.

V is TRBV20-1 and J is TRBJ1-1; D gene ambiguous. V was pared by 3 bases and J by 7 bases, with 9 bases between. Germline V lookup: CDR1 DFQATT, CDR2 SNEGSKA (reference sequence). CDR3 length equals 11 residues. CDR3 bases: TGCAGTGCTAGGGCCCGAGGTGAAGCTTTCTTT. It specifies CSARARGEAFF.

CDR3: CATYRDRSYEQYF. The CDR3, as DNA: TGTGCCACCTATCGGGACAGGTCCTACGAGCAGTACTTC. The chain carries TRBV2 and TRBJ2-7, with TRBD1 identical over 8 bases. The CDR3 length is 13 residues. Unmatched junction bases numbered 6, after V lost 10 bases and J lost 1 base. Germline CDR1 SNHLY, CDR2 FYNNEI.

The chain recombines TRBV10-3 with TRBJ1-4; TRBD1 is a possible D gene (5 bases). CDR1 ENHRY and CDR2 SYGVKD come from the germline V gene. Deletions cut 5 bases from V and 7 bases from J, with 14 bases between. This CDR3 comprises 14 residues. The CDR3 is CAISPGEAGEKLFF. The CDR3 DNA reads as TGTGCCATCAGTCCGGGGGAGGCGGGTGAAAAACTGTTTTTT.

Note on this clone: This specimen includes other DNA sequences encoding the same CDR3. The chain uses TRBV15 and TRBJ2-5; D unclear. The V end lost 5 bases, the J end lost 4 bases, and 11 bases lay between the germline ends. CDR1 and CDR2 from the germline V gene are LNHNV and YYDKDF (reference sequence). The CDR3 has 13 amino acids. The CDR3 loop is CATSRGGGETQYF. In DNA form, the CDR3 reads TGTGCCACCAGCCGCGGTGGTGGAGAGACCCAGTACTTC.

This chain links TRBV15 with TRBJ1-3; D is undetermined. In germline, CDR1 is LNHNV, CDR2 YYDKDF (reference sequence). The CDR3 has 15 residues. The V end lost 8 bases, the J end lost 0 bases, and 14 bases lay between the germline ends. As DNA, the CDR3 is TGTGCCACCGGAGTTGGCGGGAGCTCTGGAAACACCATATATTTT. Amino acid sequence: CATGVGGSSGNTIYF.

V is TRBV6-1 and J is TRBJ1-3; D remains unclear. The germline gives CDR1 MNHNS, CDR2 SASEGT. With 4 bases removed from V and 0 bases from J, the gap between germline ends came to 10 bases. The CDR3 is 15 amino acids. CDR3: CASSVWRASGNTIYF. The CDR3 DNA follows: TGTGCCAGCAGTGTATGGCGAGCCTCTGGAAACACCATATATTTT.

The V call is TRBV4-3, the J call TRBJ2-3; 7 bases match TRBD2. Trimming at V came to 0 bases and at J to 3 bases, leaving 9 bases not matched to a gene. The CDR3 has 17 amino acids. Germline CDR1 is LGHNA and CDR2 is YSLEER. The CDR3 loop is CASSQDYGGSVTDTQYF. In DNA form, the CDR3 reads TGCGCCAGCAGCCAAGATTACGGCGGGAGCGTAACAGATACGCAGTATTTT.

The chain employs TRBV5-5 and TRBJ1-2; D possibly corresponds to TRBD1 (5 bases). The germline CDR1 and CDR2 sequences are SGHKS and YYEKEE (reference sequence). This CDR3 spans 17 amino acids. V was pared by 0 bases and J by 2 bases, with 17 bases between. CDR3 region: CASSLDPDSHENYGYTF. In DNA form, the CDR3 reads TGTGCCAGCAGCTTGGATCCCGACAGCCACGAAAACTATGGCTACACCTTC.

The chain employs TRBV29-1 and TRBJ2-1, with TRBD2 identical over 10 bases. Germline assignment: CDR1 SQVTM and CDR2 ANQGSEA. The CDR3 loop spans 13 amino acids. V shed 7 bases and J 7 bases; nucleotides not matched to a gene: 7. The DNA of the CDR3 is TGCAGCGCGACTAGCGGGCGCTGGAATGAGCAGTTCTTC. Translation gives CSATSGRWNEQFF.

Comment on this clone: The sample holds other DNA sequences that translate to the same CDR3. The rearrangement uses TRBV5-1 and TRBJ2-5; TRBD2 matches at 7 bases. V gave up 0 bases and J gave up 4 bases; unmatched junction bases: 3. The CDR3 has 14 residues. CDR1 and CDR2 from the germline V gene are SGHRS and YFSETQ. The CDR3, as DNA: TGCGCCAGCAGCTTGGAGGGCGGGGGAGAGACCCAGTACTTC. Its translation: CASSLEGGGETQYF.

V usage is TRBV11-2 and J usage is TRBJ2-5; D not certain. The CDR3 spans 14 residues. Germline V gene lookup returns CDR1 SGHAT and CDR2 FQNNGV. Trimming shortened V by 2 bases and J by 4 bases, and 11 bases separated the two germline ends. CDR3 in amino acids: CASSLPDLGETQYF. The CDR3 DNA reads TGTGCCAGCAGCTTACCCGACCTGGGAGAGACCCAGTACTTC.

The chain combines TRBV7-9 with TRBJ1-1; D gene uncertain. Trimming took 1 base from V and 0 from J, leaving 6 bases between them. Germline V gene lookup returns CDR1 SEHNR and CDR2 FQNEAQ (reference sequence). This CDR3 spans 14 amino acids. The DNA of the CDR3 is TGTGCCAGCAGCTTAGGAGCCATGAACACTGAAGCTTTCTTT. This sequence encodes CASSLGAMNTEAFF.

With respect to this clone: This sample also contains other DNA sequences that code for the same CDR3. V gene TRBV11-3 combines with J gene TRBJ2-1; 7 bases align to TRBD1. The germline gives CDR1 SGHNT, CDR2 YENEEA. The CDR3 contains 15 residues. V lost 2 bases and J lost 3; bases outside the gene matches: 4. The CDR3 spells CASSLRGGNYNEQFF. As DNA, the CDR3 is TGTGCCAGCAGCTTACGAGGGGGCAACTACAATGAGCAGTTCTTC. The complete variable domain, with remaining parts taken from reference TRBV11-3 and TRBJ2-1, reads EAGVVQSPRYKIIEKKQPVAFWCNPISGHNTLYWYLQNLGQGPELLIRYENEEAVDDSQLPKDRFSAERLKGVDSTLKIQPAELGDSAVYLCASSLRGGNYNEQFFGPGTRLTVL.